In this sample, the clone carrying this T cell receptor beta chain turned up a few times. The data derive from a study of blood T cell repertoires in COVID-19. Whole-study context: Sites across the United States, Italy and Spain contributed samples from acute and convalescent COVID-19.

Trimming at V came to 6 bases and at J to 3 bases, leaving 11 bases not matched to a gene. This CDR3 contains 16 residues. CDR1 and CDR2 (germline): LNHDA, SQIVND (reference sequence). Sequencing was performed with immunoSEQ multiplex PCR; in TCRdb, only in-frame clones are kept and a portion is missing. In the table there are 490,000 or so clones, approximately 90% of which are singletons. This receptor was obtained from a woman between 55 and 75 years old who had recovered from COVID-19. The genes are TRBV19 and TRBJ1-5, with TRBD1 identical over 7 bases. The source material was PBMCs or T cells enriched from blood (not recorded which). The CDR3 coding sequence is TGTGCCAGTAGGTATGCCGGGACAGAGTTCAATCAGCCCCAGCATTTT. Residues: CASRYAGTEFNQPQHF.